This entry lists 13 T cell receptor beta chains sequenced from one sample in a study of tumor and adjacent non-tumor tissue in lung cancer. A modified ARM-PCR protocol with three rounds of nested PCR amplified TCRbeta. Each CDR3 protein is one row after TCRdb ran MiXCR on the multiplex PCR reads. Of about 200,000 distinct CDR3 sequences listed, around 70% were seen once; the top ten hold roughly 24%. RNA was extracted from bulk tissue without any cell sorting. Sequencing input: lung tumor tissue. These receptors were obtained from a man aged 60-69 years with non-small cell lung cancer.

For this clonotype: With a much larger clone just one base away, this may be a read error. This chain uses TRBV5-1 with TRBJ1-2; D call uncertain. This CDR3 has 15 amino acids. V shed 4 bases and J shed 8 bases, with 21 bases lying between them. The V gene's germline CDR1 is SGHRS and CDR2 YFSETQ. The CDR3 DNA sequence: TGCGCCAGCAGCCCGAGTACCTGGGCCTCGGAAGGCTACACCTTC. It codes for CASSPSTWASEGYTF.

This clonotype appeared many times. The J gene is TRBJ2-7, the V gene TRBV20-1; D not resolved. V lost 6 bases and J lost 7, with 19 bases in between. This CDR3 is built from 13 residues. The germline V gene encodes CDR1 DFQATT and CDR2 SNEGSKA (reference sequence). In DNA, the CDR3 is TGCAGTGCCCCGAGATGGGTCTCCCGGGAGCAGTACTTC. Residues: CSAPRWVSREQYF.

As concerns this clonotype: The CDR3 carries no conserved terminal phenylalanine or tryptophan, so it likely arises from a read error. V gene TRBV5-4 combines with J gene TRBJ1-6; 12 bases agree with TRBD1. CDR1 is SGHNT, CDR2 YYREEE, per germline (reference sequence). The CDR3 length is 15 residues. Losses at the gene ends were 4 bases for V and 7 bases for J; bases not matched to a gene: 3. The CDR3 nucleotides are TGTGCCAGCAGCGGGGACAGGGGGCTGAATTCACCCCTCCACCTT. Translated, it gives CASSGDRGLNSPLHL.

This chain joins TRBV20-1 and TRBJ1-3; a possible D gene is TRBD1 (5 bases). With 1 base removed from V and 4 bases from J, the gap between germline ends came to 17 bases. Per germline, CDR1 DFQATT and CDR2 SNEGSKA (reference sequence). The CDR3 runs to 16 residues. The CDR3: CSARGPGHSAGNTIYF. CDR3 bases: TGCAGTGCTAGAGGACCCGGACATTCGGCGGGAAACACCATATATTTT.

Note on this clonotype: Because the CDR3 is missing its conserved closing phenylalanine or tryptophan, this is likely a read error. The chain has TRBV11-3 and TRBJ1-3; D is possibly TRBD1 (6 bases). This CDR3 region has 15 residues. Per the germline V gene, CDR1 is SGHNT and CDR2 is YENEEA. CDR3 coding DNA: TGTGCAAGCAGCTCGGACCCGGGACAAGTGGACACCATATATTTA. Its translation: CASSSDPGQVDTIYL.

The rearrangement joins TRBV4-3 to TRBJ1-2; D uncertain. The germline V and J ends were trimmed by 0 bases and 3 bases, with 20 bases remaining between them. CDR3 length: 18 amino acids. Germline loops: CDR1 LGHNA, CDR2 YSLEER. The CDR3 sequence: CASSQDLGVGIGDYGYTF. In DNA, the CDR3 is TGCGCCAGCAGCCAAGATCTTGGGGTTGGGATAGGCGACTATGGCTACACCTTC.

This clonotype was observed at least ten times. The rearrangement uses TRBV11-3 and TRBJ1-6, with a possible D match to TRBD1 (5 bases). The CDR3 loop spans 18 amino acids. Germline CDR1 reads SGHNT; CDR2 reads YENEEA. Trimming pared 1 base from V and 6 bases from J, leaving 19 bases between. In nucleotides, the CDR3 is TGTGCCAGCAGCTTAGGACAGCATGCCGCCGGCGTTAATTCACCCCTCCACTTT. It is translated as CASSLGQHAAGVNSPLHF.

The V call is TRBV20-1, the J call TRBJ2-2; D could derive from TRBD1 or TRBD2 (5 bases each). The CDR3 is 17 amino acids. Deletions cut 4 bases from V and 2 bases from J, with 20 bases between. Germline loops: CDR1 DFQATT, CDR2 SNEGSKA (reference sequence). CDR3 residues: CSATASGWGSNTGELFF. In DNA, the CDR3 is TGCAGTGCTACAGCTTCGGGTTGGGGGAGCAACACCGGGGAGCTGTTTTTT.

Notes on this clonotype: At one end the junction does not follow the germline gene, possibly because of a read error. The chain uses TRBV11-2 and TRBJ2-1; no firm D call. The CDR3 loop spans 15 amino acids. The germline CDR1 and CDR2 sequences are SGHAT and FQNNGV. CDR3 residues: CARSSEAVGYNEQFF. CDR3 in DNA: TGTGCCAGGAGCTCCGAGGCGGTGGGGTACAATGAGCAGTTCTTC.

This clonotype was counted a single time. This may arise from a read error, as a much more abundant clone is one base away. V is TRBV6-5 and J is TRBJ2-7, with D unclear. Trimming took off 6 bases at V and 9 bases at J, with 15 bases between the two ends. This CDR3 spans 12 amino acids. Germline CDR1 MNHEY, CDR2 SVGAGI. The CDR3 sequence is CASRRGGGVQYF. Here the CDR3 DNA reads TGTGCCAGCAGACGAGGTGGTGGCGTGCAGTACTTC.

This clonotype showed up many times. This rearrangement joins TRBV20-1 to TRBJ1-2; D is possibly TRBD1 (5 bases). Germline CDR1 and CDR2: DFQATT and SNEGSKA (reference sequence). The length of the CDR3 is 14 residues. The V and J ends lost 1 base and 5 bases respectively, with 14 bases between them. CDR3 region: CSARVGTKAYGYTF. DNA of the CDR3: TGCAGTGCTAGAGTCGGGACTAAGGCGTATGGCTACACCTTC.

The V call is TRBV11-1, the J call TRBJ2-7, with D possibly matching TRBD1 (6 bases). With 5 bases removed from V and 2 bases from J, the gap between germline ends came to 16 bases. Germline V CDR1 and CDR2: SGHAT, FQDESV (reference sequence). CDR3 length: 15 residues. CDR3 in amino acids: CASSAGQRPAYEQYF. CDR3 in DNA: TGTGCCAGCAGCGCTGGACAGCGACCCGCCTACGAGCAGTACTTC.

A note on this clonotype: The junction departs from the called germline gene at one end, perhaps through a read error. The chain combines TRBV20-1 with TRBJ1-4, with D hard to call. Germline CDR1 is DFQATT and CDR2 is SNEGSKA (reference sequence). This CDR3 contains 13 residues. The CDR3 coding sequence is TGCAATGCTACGCCACGGGATAGGGAAAAACTGTTTTTT. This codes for CNATPRDREKLFF.